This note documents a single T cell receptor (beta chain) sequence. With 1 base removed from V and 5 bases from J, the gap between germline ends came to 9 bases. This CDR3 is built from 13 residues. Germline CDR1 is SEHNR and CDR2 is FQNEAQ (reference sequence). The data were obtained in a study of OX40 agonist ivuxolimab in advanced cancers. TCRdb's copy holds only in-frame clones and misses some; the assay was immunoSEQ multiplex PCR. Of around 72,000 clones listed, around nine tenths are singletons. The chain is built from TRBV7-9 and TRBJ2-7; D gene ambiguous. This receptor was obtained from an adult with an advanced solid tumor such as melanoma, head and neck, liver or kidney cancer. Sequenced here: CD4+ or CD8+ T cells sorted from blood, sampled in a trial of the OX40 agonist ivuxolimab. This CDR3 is CASSLGQWDEQYF. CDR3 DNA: TGTGCCAGCAGCTTAGGTCAGTGGGACGAGCAGTACTTC.